The rows below give T cell receptor beta chains drawn from one sample of a study of blood T cells in healthy people across ages. MiXCR, run by TCRdb on the 5' RACE reads, gives a single entry per CDR3 protein. The sample carries about 930,000 distinct CDR3 sequences, just under 30% recorded once. This sample also appeared in a second study, on T cells of mothers and their children.

Material for sequencing was blood. Receptor source: a woman aged 40 to 50 in good health. CDR3s include the opening cysteine and the closing phenylalanine or tryptophan.

v_gene,j_gene,CDR3aa
TRBV5-6,TRBJ2-2,CASSSGERINTGELFF
TRBV6-1,TRBJ1-1,CASSASGTEAFF
TRBV19,TRBJ2-7,CASSMRQGWGEQYF
TRBV15,TRBJ1-6,CATSRGAGGTGSPLHF
TRBV7-3,TRBJ2-1,CASSGGKRSYNEQFF
TRBV29-1,TRBJ1-1,CSVAPRNPNTEAFF
TRBV3-1,TRBJ1-2,CASSQVSGPYGYTF
TRBV10-3,TRBJ2-1,CAISGSGQGLRDEQFF
TRBV24-1,TRBJ2-3,CATSDGPRGGRDTQYF
TRBV15,TRBJ2-6,CATSRVTGSGANVLTF
TRBV12-3/TRBV12-4,TRBJ2-3,CASSKSGGITSTDAQYF
TRBV7-9,TRBJ2-1,CASSFPGTSGVEQFF
TRBV7-9,TRBJ2-1,CASSIGTLKTDEQFF
TRBV19,TRBJ2-5,CASSIPPRNSGGQETQYF
TRBV28,TRBJ1-2,CASSLSRWGYGYTF
TRBV7-3,TRBJ2-5,CASSLGSTTQETQYF
TRBV16,TRBJ1-4,CASSQSSPGREKLFF
TRBV20-1,TRBJ2-1,CSARTSGGAGSYNEQFF
TRBV9,TRBJ1-4,CASTTGKELNEKLFF
TRBV4-1,TRBJ2-1,CASSPSDSGAYNEQFF
TRBV6-5,TRBJ2-5,CASSYSRTAQETQYF
TRBV7-6,TRBJ2-3,CASSLAIVRFRSSTDTQYF
TRBV7-2,TRBJ2-1,CASSAGPTSSKQFF
TRBV9,TRBJ2-1,CASSGAQTGNNEQFF
TRBV11-2,TRBJ2-2,CASSSAGGTLTGELFF
TRBV25-1,TRBJ2-7,CASSEGSSGGYEQYF
TRBV20-1,TRBJ2-1,CSAMKGAGDSYNEQFF
TRBV6-2/TRBV6-3,TRBJ1-5,CASSYRGEGNQPQHF
TRBV5-1,TRBJ2-3,CASSSITSGGDSTDTQYF
TRBV6-4,.,CASRKDPGSYEQYF
TRBV30,.,CAWRSASGGLETQYF
TRBV5-4,TRBJ1-2,CASSSAGSPVYGYTF
TRBV7-9,.,CARMVIQGADIQYF
TRBV9,TRBJ2-7,CASSETYEQYF
TRBV7-2,TRBJ2-2,CASSPLAGELFF
TRBV5-6,TRBJ2-5,CASSHRPSRMQETQYF
TRBV20-1,TRBJ1-2,CSAVRLGVEGYGYTF
TRBV15,TRBJ2-3,CATSRERTSRWSADTQYF
TRBV12-5,TRBJ2-3,CASAYSGHTDTQYF
TRBV3-1,TRBJ2-7,CASSHHGYEQYF
TRBV29-1,TRBJ2-7,CSATQGGYEQYF
TRBV7-9,TRBJ1-2,CASSESRDRVRYSYTF
TRBV5-1,TRBJ2-3,CASSFELARTDTQYF
TRBV7-2,TRBJ2-7,CASSMLRGAASRTYEQYF
TRBV28,TRBJ2-7,CASSLPPAAGTASYEQYF
TRBV3-1,TRBJ1-2,CASSQGQYRGSPFHYGYTF
TRBV6-5,TRBJ2-5,CASSYVGGRSETQYF
TRBV7-2,TRBJ2-3,CASSLSRSTDTQYF
TRBV27,.,CASSLGTGDHYEQYF
TRBV12-3/TRBV12-4,TRBJ1-5,CASSLGLHQPQHF
TRBV27,TRBJ1-1,CASSPRNHMNTEAFF
TRBV27,TRBJ2-5,CASSLHPGLATQETQYF
TRBV13,TRBJ2-1,CASSFGDFFSYNEQFF
TRBV12-3/TRBV12-4,TRBJ1-2,CASSFGAGGGYTF
TRBV6-2/TRBV6-3,TRBJ1-2,CASSYSHLRNPATYGYTF
TRBV12-3/TRBV12-4,TRBJ1-2,CASSLGGQGYYGYTF
TRBV4-1,TRBJ1-3,CASSQVGQDPSGNTIYF
TRBV25-1,TRBJ1-4,CASSEYSRGQEELFF
TRBV6-1,TRBJ2-1,CASSSQARGGPNEQFF